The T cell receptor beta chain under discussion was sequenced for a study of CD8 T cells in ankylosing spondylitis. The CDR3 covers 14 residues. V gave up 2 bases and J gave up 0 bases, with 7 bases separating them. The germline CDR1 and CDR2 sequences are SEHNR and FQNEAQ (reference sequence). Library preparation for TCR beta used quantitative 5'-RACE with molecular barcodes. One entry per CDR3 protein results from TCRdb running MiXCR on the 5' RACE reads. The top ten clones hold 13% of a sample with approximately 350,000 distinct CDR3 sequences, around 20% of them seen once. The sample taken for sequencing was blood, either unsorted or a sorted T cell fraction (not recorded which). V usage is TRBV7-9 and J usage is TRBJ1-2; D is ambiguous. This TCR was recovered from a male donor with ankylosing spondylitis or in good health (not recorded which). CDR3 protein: CASSLTSPNYGYTF. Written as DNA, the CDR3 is TGTGCCAGCAGCTTAACTTCCCCTAACTATGGCTACACCTTC.